This paragraph reports one T cell receptor beta chain. In terms of age and location, participants ranged from about 18 to 90 years and lived in approximately 26 US areas. Each recovered donor of Cohort 3 presented with two negative PCRs, clearance, or symptom resolution. Sequenced by immunoSEQ multiplex PCR; TCRdb stores in-frame clones only, minus some. Among about 370,000 clones listed, 75% to 90% were seen once. This record comes from a study of blood T cell repertoires in COVID-19. Study-wide context: There were acute and convalescent COVID-19 samples, and they came from the United States, Italy and Spain.

The receptor was isolated from a man younger than 30 who had recovered from COVID-19. The sample taken for sequencing was PBMCs or T cells enriched from blood (not recorded which).

The CDR3 bases are TGTGCCAGCAGCTTAACGACAGGGTTTGAGCAGTTCTTC. This gives the protein CASSLTTGFEQFF. The chain carries TRBV7-2 and TRBJ2-1; the match to TRBD1 covers 7 bases. The CDR3 consists of 13 residues. With V trimmed by 2 bases and J by 9 bases, 4 bases remained unmatched. Germline V gene data show CDR1 as SGHTA and CDR2 as FQGNSA.